The rows below give T cell receptor beta chains drawn from one sample of a study of technical replicates of blood from a handful of donors. The repertoire was sequenced with immunoSEQ multiplex PCR; TCRdb's copy has only in-frame clones and lacks some. There are over 80,000 clones in the sample; about 96% occur only once, and more than 0.3% lies in the top ten. The sequenced sample consisted of T cells isolated from PBMCs. These receptors were taken from a human donor in good health. Each CDR3 is given with its conserved first and last residue.

TRBV7-3	TRBJ1-5	15	CASSPNGGGNRPQHF
TRBV7-9	TRBJ1-2	12	CASSPGGNGYTF
TRBV20-1	TRBJ2-1	10	CSPRGEEQFF
TRBV2	TRBJ1-5	16	CASRHNTGERGQPQHF
TRBV10-3	TRBJ2-3	15	CAISGQIGSTDTQYF
TRBV28	TRBJ1-4	16	CASSYQTGATNEKLFF
TRBV28	TRBJ2-1	15	CASSFAGGGSNEQFF
TRBV10-3	TRBJ2-7	11	CAISRLNEQYF
TRBV7-8	TRBJ1-4	16	CASSSGGGQTNEKLFF
TRBV14	TRBJ2-1	14	CASSPLDSYNEQFF
TRBV21-1	TRBJ2-7	16	CASSKVVPPEPYEQYF
TRBV19	TRBJ2-7	14	CASSIGQVPYEQYF
TRBV7-3	TRBJ2-1	17	CASSLASVRGSYNEQFF
TRBV9	TRBJ1-4	18	CASSVSRGGGLTNEKLFF
TRBV29-1	TRBJ2-7	13	CSVSGTGDYEQYF
TRBV14	TRBJ2-5	15	CASSQDLGSQETQYF
TRBV5-1	TRBJ2-3	16	CASSLGLGLSADTQYF
TRBV5-1	TRBJ2-3	14	CASSFRRVTDTQYF